This T cell receptor (beta chain) came from a study of OX40 agonist ivuxolimab in advanced cancers. The germline V gene encodes CDR1 SEHNR and CDR2 FQNEAQ (reference sequence). The CDR3 has 13 residues. V lost 1 base, J lost 2 bases, and 5 bases lay in between. Repertoires were generated with immunoSEQ multiplex PCR, while TCRdb's copy carries only in-frame clones and drops some. Here the sample spans 14,000 or so clones, 80% being singletons. The sequencing here drew on CD4+ or CD8+ T cells sorted from blood, taken in a trial of the OX40 agonist ivuxolimab. This chain joins TRBV7-9 and TRBJ2-5; D uncertain. This receptor was obtained from an adult with an advanced solid tumor such as melanoma, head and neck, liver or kidney cancer. CDR3 protein: CASSLGVQETQYF. DNA of the CDR3: TGTGCCAGCAGCTTAGGCGTTCAAGAGACCCAGTACTTC.